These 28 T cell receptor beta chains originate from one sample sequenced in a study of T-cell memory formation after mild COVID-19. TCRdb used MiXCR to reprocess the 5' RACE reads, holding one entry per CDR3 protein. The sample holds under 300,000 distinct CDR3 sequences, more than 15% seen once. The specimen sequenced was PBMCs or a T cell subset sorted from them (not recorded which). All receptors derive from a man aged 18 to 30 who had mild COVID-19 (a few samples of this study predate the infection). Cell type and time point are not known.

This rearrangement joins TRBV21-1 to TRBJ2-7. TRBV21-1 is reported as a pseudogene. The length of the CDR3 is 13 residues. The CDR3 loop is CASSKEQASEQYV. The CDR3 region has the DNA TGTGCCAGCAGCAAAGAACAAGCTAGCGAGCAGTACGTC.

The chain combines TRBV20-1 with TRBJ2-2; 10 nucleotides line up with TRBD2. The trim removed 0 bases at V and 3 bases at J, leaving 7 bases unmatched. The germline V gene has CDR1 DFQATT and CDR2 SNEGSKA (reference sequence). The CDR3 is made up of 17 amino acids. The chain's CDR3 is CSARDFSGGPDTGELFF. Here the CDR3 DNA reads TGCAGTGCTAGAGATTTTAGCGGGGGGCCTGACACCGGGGAGCTGTTTTTT.

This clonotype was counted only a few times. In DNA form, the CDR3 reads TGTGCCAGCAGCTTAGCGCTCGGGGACAGGGTTGGTCCTGAAGCTTTCTTT. It codes for CASSLALGDRVGPEAFF. The chain carries TRBV7-8 and TRBJ1-1; 9 positions agree with TRBD1. The trim removed 0 bases at V and 6 bases at J, leaving 11 bases unmatched. CDR1 is SGHVS and CDR2 is FQNEAQ in the germline V gene. The CDR3 sequence is 17 residues long.

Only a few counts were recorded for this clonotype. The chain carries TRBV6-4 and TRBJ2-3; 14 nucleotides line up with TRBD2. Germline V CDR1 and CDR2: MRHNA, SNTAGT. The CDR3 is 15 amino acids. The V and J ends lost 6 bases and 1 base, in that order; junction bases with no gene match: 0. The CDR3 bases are TGTGCCAGCAGGGGACTAGCGGGGGGCACAGATACGCAGTATTTT. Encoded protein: CASRGLAGGTDTQYF.

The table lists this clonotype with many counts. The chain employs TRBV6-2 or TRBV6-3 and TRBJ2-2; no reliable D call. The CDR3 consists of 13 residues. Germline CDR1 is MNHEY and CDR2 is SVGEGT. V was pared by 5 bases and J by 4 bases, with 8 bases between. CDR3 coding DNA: TGTGCCAGCAGTGCCCGCCCCACCGGGGAGCTGTTTTTT. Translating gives CASSARPTGELFF.

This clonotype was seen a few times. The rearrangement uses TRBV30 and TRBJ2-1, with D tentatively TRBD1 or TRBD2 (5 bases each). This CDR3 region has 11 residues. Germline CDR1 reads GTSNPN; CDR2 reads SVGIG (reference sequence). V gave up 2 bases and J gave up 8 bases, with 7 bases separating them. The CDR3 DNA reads TGTGCCTGGAGTCGGGGCTATGAGCAGTTCTTC. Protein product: CAWSRGYEQFF.

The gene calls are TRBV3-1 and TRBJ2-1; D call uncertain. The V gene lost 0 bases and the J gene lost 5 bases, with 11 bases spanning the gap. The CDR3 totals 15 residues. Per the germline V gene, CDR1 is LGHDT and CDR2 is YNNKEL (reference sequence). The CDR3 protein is CASSQDQGRNNEQFF. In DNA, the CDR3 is TGTGCCAGCAGCCAAGATCAAGGACGGAACAATGAGCAGTTCTTC.

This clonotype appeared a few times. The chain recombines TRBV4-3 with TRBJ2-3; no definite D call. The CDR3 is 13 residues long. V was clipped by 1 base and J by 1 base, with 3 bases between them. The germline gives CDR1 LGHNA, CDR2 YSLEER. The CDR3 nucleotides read TGCGCCAGCAGCCAAGCCGGCACAGATACGCAGTATTTT. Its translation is CASSQAGTDTQYF.

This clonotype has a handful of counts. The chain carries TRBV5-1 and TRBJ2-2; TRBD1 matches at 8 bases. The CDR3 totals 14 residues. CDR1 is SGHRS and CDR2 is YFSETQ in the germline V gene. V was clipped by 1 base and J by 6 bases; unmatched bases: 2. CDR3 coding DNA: TGCGCCAGCAGCTTGAACAGGGGGGCCGGGGAGCTGTTTTTT. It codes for CASSLNRGAGELFF.

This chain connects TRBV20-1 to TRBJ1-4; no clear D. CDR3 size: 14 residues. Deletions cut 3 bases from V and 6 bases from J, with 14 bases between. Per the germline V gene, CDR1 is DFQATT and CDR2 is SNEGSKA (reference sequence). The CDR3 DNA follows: TGCAGTGCTAGTCACCGGGTCCTGGATGAAAAACTGTTTTTT. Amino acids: CSASHRVLDEKLFF.

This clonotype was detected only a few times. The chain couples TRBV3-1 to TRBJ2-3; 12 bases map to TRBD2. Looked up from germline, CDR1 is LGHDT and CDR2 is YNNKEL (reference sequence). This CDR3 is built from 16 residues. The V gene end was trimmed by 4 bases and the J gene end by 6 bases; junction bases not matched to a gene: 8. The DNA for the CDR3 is TGTGCCAGCAGCCCACTAGCGGGGGGCCTAGTGGATACGCAGTATTTT. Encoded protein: CASSPLAGGLVDTQYF.

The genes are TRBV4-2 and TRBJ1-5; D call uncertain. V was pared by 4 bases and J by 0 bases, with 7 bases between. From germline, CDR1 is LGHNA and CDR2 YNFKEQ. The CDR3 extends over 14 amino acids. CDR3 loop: CASSPQNSNQPQHF. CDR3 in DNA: TGTGCCAGCAGCCCGCAAAATAGCAATCAGCCCCAGCATTTT.

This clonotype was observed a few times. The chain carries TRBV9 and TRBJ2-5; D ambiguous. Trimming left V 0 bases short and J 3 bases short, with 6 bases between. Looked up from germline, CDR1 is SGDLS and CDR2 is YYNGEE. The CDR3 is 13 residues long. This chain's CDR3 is CASSVAEKETQYF. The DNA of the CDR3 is TGTGCCAGCAGCGTAGCAGAAAAAGAGACCCAGTACTTC.

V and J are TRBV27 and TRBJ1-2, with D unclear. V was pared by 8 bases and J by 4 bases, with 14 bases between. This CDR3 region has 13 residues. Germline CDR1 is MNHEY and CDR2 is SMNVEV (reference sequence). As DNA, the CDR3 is TGTGCCAGCCGATCTTTGGGCCCCTATGGCTACACCTTC. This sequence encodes CASRSLGPYGYTF.

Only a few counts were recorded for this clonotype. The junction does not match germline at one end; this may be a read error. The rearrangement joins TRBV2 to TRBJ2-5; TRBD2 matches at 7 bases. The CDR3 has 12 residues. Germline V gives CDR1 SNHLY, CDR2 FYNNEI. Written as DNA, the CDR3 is TGTGCCAGCAGTGACAGGGTTGGGACTACGGTCTTC. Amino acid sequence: CASSDRVGTTVF.

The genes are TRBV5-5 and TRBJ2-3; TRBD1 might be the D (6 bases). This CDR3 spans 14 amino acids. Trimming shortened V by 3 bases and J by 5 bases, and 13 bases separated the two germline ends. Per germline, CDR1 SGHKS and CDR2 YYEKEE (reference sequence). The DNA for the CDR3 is TGTGCCAGCAGCTGGGGACAAACGGAAGATACGCAGTATTTT. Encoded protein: CASSWGQTEDTQYF.

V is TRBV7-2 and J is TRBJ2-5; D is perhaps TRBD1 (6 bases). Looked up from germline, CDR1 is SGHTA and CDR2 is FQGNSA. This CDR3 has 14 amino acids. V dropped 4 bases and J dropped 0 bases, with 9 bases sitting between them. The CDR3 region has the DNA TGTGCCAGCAGCTGGACAGCCTACCAAGAGACCCAGTACTTC. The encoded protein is CASSWTAYQETQYF. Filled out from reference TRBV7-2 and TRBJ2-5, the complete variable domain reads GAGVSQSPSNKVTEKGKDVELRCDPISGHTALYWYRQSLGQGLEFLIYFQGNSAPDKSGLPSDRFSAERTGGSVSTLTIQRTQQEDSAVYLCASSWTAYQETQYFGPGTRLLVL.

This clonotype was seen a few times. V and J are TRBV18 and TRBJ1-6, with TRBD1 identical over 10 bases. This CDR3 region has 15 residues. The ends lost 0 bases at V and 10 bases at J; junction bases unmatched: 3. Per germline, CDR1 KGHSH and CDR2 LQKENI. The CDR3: CASSPPDRGGSPLHF. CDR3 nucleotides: TGTGCCAGCTCACCACCGGACAGGGGGGGATCACCCCTCCACTTT.

CDR3 bases: TGCGCCAGTACTAGCGGGAGTCCCGGAGATACGCAGTATTTT. Encoded protein: CASTSGSPGDTQYF. This chain joins TRBV5-1 and TRBJ2-3; TRBD2 aligns across 11 bases. This CDR3 contains 14 residues. With 8 bases clipped from V and 5 bases from J, the junction kept 7 bases outside the gene matches. Germline CDR1 is SGHRS and CDR2 is YFSETQ.

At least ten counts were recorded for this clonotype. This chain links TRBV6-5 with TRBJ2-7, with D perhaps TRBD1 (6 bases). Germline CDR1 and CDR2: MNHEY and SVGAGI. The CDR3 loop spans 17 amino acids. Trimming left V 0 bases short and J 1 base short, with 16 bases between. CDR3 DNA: TGTGCCAGCAGTTACTCGATCCCGGACAGCTCTTCCTACGAGCAGTACTTC. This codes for CASSYSIPDSSSYEQYF.

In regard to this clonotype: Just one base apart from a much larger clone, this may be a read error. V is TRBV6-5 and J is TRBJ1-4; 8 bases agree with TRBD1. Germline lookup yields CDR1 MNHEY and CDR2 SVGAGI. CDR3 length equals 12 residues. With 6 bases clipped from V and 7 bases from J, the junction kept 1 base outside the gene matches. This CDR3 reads CASRTGVEKLFF. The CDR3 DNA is TGTGCCAGCAGGACAGGGGTTGAAAAACTGTTTTTT.

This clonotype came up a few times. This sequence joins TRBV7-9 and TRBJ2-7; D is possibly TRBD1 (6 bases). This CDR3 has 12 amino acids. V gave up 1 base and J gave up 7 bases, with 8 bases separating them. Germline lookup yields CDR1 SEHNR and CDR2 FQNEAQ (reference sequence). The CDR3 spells CASSLDRVEQYF. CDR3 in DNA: TGTGCCAGCAGCTTAGACAGGGTTGAGCAGTACTTC.

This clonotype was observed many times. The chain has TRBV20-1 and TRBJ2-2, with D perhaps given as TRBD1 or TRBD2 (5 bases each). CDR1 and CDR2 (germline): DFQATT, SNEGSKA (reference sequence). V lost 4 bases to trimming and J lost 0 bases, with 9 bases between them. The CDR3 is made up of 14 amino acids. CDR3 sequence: CSAIGTSNTGELFF. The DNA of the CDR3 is TGCAGTGCTATAGGGACCTCGAACACCGGGGAGCTGTTTTTT.

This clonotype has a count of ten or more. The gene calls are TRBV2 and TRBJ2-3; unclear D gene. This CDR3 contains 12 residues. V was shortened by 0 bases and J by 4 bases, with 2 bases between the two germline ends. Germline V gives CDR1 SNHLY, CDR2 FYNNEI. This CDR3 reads CASSEASDTQYF. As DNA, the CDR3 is TGTGCCAGCAGTGAAGCGTCAGATACGCAGTATTTT.

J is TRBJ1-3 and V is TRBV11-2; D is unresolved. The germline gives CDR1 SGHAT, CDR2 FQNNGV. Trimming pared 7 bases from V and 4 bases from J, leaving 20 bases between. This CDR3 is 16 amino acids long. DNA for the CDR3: TGTGCCAGCACCCCGAGGGCTGGGTCCGAAGGAAACACCATATATTTT. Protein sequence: CASTPRAGSEGNTIYF.

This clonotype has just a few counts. CDR3 in DNA: TGTGCCAGCCGCGGGACAGGGGGCAATCAGCCCCAGCATTTT. Translated, it gives CASRGTGGNQPQHF. This chain uses TRBV19 with TRBJ1-5; 10 positions match TRBD1. V lost 9 bases to trimming and J lost 2 bases; unmatched junction nucleotides: 4. Germline V gene sequence: CDR1 LNHDA, CDR2 SQIVND (reference sequence). This CDR3 spans 14 amino acids.

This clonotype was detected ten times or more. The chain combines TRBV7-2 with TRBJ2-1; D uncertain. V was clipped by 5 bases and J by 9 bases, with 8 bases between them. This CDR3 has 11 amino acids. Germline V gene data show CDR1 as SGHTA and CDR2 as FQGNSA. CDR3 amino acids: CASSVVGEQFF. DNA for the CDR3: TGTGCCAGCAGCGTAGTGGGTGAGCAGTTCTTC.

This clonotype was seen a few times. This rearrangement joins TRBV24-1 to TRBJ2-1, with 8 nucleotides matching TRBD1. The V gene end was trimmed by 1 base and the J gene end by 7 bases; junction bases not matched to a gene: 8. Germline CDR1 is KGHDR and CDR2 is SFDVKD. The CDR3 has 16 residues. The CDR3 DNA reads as TGTGCCACCAGTGATTTCGGACAGGGATCGGGTAATGAGCAGTTCTTC. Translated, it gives CATSDFGQGSGNEQFF.